The rows below give T cell receptor beta chains drawn from one sample of a study of beta chain features in type 1 diabetes. Data came from immunoSEQ multiplex PCR; TCRdb stores just in-frame clones and leaves some out. The profile shows under 900,000 clones, roughly 15% of them singletons. The source material was naive CD4+ T cells from blood. The source is a woman in her late teens or twenties in good health. Both conserved end residues are part of each CDR3. Fields, in order: clone size, J gene, V gene, D gene, CDR3 protein, CDR3 DNA. D genes are given only for firm matches. Size is omitted from some rows. Given values are once, few, many or a class for expanded clones.

>few|TRBJ2-1|TRBV15|.
CATSTDPWNEQFF
TGTGCCACCAGCACCGATCCCTGGAATGAGCAGTTCTTC
>.|TRBJ2-3|TRBV28|.
CASSSHATDTQYF
TGTGCCAGCAGTTCCCATGCCACAGATACGCAGTATTTT
>.|TRBJ2-1|TRBV5-4|.
CASSREVALNEQFF
TGTGCCAGCAGCCGCGAGGTCGCCCTGAATGAGCAGTTCTTC
>few|TRBJ2-7|TRBV2|TRBD2
CASRGTSGRPGSSYEQYF
TGTGCCAGCAGGGGGACTAGCGGGAGGCCAGGGAGCTCCTACGAGCAGTACTTC
>.|TRBJ1-1|TRBV6-5|.
CASSYSLNTEAFF
TGTGCCAGCAGTTACTCCCTGAACACTGAAGCTTTCTTT
>few|TRBJ2-5|TRBV29-1|.
CSVEFSAQETQYF
TGCAGCGTTGAGTTTAGCGCTCAAGAGACCCAGTACTTC
>few|TRBJ2-5|TRBV4-3|TRBD2
CASSRLAGQETQYF
TGCGCCAGCAGCCGACTAGCGGGACAAGAGACCCAGTACTTC
>.|TRBJ2-5|TRBV15|.
CATSMQEKETQYF
TGTGCCACCAGCATGCAGGAGAAAGAGACCCAGTACTTC
>few|TRBJ2-1|TRBV28|.
CASSLPGADYDNEQFF
TGTGCCAGCAGCCTCCCTGGAGCGGATTATGACAATGAGCAGTTCTTC
>few|TRBJ2-3|TRBV18|.
CASSLNTNTDTQYF
TGTGCCAGCTCACTTAACACAAACACAGATACGCAGTATTTT
>.|TRBJ2-3|TRBV28|.
CASSSPQRATDTQYF
TGTGCCAGCAGTTCCCCCCAGCGGGCCACAGATACGCAGTATTTT
>.|TRBJ2-1|TRBV27|.
CASRILGGNEQFF
TGTGCCAGCAGAATTTTGGGGGGCAATGAGCAGTTCTTC
>.|TRBJ2-7|TRBV4-3|.
CASSALRGVEQYF
TGCGCCAGCAGCGCACTCCGGGGAGTCGAGCAGTACTTC
>few|TRBJ2-5|TRBV7-3|TRBD2
CASSKRGLAEETQYF
TGTGCCAGCAGCAAGAGAGGACTAGCCGAGGAGACCCAGTACTTC
>.|TRBJ2-2|TRBV2|TRBD1
CASRGRGLANTGELFF
TGTGCCAGCAGGGGAAGGGGGCTGGCGAACACCGGGGAGCTGTTTTTT
>few|TRBJ2-2|TRBV6-5|TRBD2
CASSPGLAFGELFF
TGTGCCAGCAGTCCGGGACTAGCTTTCGGGGAGCTGTTTTTT
>.|TRBJ2-1|TRBV5-1|TRBD2
CASSSLLAGGYNEQFF
TGCGCCAGCAGCTCGCTCCTAGCGGGAGGGTACAATGAGCAGTTCTTC
>.|TRBJ2-7|TRBV11-2|TRBD2
CASSLWSSGSEQYF
TGTGCCAGCAGCTTATGGTCTAGCGGGAGCGAGCAGTACTTC
>.|TRBJ2-1|TRBV28|TRBD2
CASSPGRWKFF
TGTGCCAGCAGCCCCGGGAGGTGGAAGTTCTTC
>.|TRBJ1-2|TRBV28|.
CASSLKDYGYTF
TGTGCCAGCAGTTTAAAGGACTATGGCTACACCTTC
>once|TRBJ2-7|TRBV7-9|.
CASSSIPYEQYF
TGTGCCAGCAGCTCGATCCCCTACGAGCAGTACTTC
>.|TRBJ1-2|TRBV7-9|TRBD1
CASSPIRTGTGDYGYTF
TGTGCCAGCAGCCCAATCCGGACCGGGACAGGGGACTATGGCTACACCTTC
>.|TRBJ1-2|TRBV2|.
CASSADPGRPYGYTF
TGTGCCAGCAGCGCTGACCCGGGACGGCCTTATGGCTACACCTTC
>.|TRBJ2-4|TRBV9|.
CASSSQGSIQYF
TGTGCCAGCAGCAGCCAGGGTTCCATTCAGTACTTC
>.|TRBJ1-4|TRBV6-6|.
CASSSRSTNEKLFF
TGTGCCAGCAGTTCTAGATCAACTAATGAAAAACTGTTTTTT
>.|TRBJ2-7|TRBV28|.
CASSYPDRSYEQYF
TGTGCCAGCAGTTACCCTGACCGCTCCTACGAGCAGTACTTC
>.|TRBJ2-6|TRBV29-1|.
CSVETSGANVLTF
TGCAGCGTTGAGACCTCTGGGGCCAACGTCCTGACTTTC
>few|TRBJ2-1|TRBV7-2|TRBD1
CASGGDRGHNEQFF
TGTGCCAGCGGGGGGGACAGGGGCCACAATGAGCAGTTCTTC
>few|TRBJ1-5|TRBV5-8|.
CASSLRLSGHQPQHF
TGTGCCAGCAGCTTGCGGTTGTCAGGGCATCAGCCCCAGCATTTT
>few|TRBJ2-4|TRBV5-4|.
CASSFQGEDIQYF
TGTGCCAGCAGCTTCCAGGGGGAGGACATTCAGTACTTC
>once|TRBJ1-1|TRBV19|.
CASSIDRDTEAFF
TGTGCCAGTAGTATAGATAGGGACACTGAAGCTTTCTTT
>few|TRBJ2-5|TRBV5-4|.
CASSLLSGKETQYF
TGTGCCAGCAGCTTGCTCAGCGGAAAAGAGACCCAGTACTTC
>.|TRBJ2-7|TRBV10-3|.
CAISESGREQYF
TGTGCCATCAGTGAGTCGGGGCGCGAGCAGTACTTC
>few|TRBJ1-2|TRBV19|.
CASSIIGDYGYTF
TGTGCCAGTAGTATCATCGGGGACTATGGCTACACCTTC
>few|TRBJ1-1|TRBV7-9|TRBD1
CASSGTGATEAFF
TGTGCCAGCAGCGGAACAGGGGCCACTGAAGCTTTCTTT
>few|TRBJ2-3|TRBV7-6|TRBD2
CASRLGLAGVGSTDTQYF
TGTGCCAGCAGATTGGGACTAGCGGGAGTTGGGAGTACAGATACGCAGTATTTT